The text below deals with one TCR beta chain. Its target is not known. This sample is drawn from a study of cytomegalovirus exposure and HLA in healthy donors. Study-wide context: Prior work identified around 110 million unique TCR beta sequences in some 180 million T cells.

CDR1 SGHAT and CDR2 FQNNGV come from the germline V gene. CDR3 length: 14 amino acids. Losses at the gene ends were 6 bases for V and 0 bases for J; bases not matched to a gene: 4. PCR used 60 Vbeta primers and 13 Jbeta primers. Assay: immunoSEQ multiplex PCR; the TCRdb copy retains only in-frame clones and omits some. The data show some 150,000 clones, approximately 80% seen once. Whole-study results and caveats: In a later analysis, donors in an Asian-associated ancestry cluster reportedly had fewer N-insertions in productive TCRs than the cohort mean. In a later analysis, TCR beta V- and J-gene trimming showed a link to a missense DCLRE1C variant. Sequencing depth across donors, presence/absence analyses assumed, was roughly uniform.

The specimen sequenced was PBMCs. This receptor was obtained from a woman aged 45 to 65 in good health and CMV-seronegative. The V and J genes are TRBV11-2 and TRBJ2-7; 8 bases are a match to TRBD1. The CDR3 bases are TGTGCCAGCAGATGGGACAGGAACTCCTACGAGCAGTACTTC. It translates to CASRWDRNSYEQYF.